This T cell receptor beta chain comes out of a study of blood T cells in healthy people across ages. Trimming pared 6 bases from V and 1 base from J, leaving 18 bases between. This CDR3 contains 16 residues. Study-wide findings and caveats: Strong correlation existed between TCR beta diversity and naive T cell percentage.

Isolated PBMCs totaled at least 7 million in each sample. For the second PCR, which ran for about 6 to 11 cycles, a sample-barcoded 5' primer and a J-beta primer mix were used. Every cDNA molecule carried a tag from a template-switch adaptor bearing 12 random nucleotides. TCRdb processed the 5' RACE reads anew with MiXCR; each CDR3 protein has one entry. Of around 1,600,000 distinct CDR3 sequences listed, 35% to 45% are singletons. A remark on this clonotype: Its antigen is not identified.

This clonotype originated in a woman between 18 and 30 years old in good health. The sample taken for sequencing was blood. The V gene is TRBV12-3 or TRBV12-4, the J gene TRBJ1-1, with D possibly matching TRBD1 (5 bases). The CDR3 loop is CASRERGPWSNTEAFF. CDR3 in DNA: TGTGCCAGCAGGGAGAGGGGCCCTTGGTCGAACACTGAAGCTTTCTTT.